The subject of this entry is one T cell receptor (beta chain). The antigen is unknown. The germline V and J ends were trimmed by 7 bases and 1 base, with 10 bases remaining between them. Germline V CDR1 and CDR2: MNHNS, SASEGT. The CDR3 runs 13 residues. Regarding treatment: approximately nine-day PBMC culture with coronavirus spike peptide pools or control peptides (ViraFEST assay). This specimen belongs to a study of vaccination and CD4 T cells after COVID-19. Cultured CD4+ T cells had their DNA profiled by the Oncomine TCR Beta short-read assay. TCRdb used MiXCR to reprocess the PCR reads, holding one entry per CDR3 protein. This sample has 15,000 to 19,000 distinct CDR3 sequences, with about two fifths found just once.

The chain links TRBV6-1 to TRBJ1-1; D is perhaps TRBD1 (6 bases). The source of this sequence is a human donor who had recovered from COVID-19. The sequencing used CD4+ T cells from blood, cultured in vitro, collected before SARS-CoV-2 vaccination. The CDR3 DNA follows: TGTGCCAGCACAGACAGGACGAACACTGAAGCTTTCTTT. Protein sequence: CASTDRTNTEAFF.